The present TCR beta chain was sequenced within a study of memory CD4+ T cells and cytomegalovirus serostatus. Clones were sequenced by immunoSEQ multiplex PCR, and TCRdb holds only the in-frame ones, with some missing. The sample shows 70,000 to 95,000 clones, roughly 80% of them seen only once. The sort gate was single viable CD3+CD4+CD8-CD45RO+ cells for memory CD4+ T cells. This CDR3 comprises 16 residues. CDR1 and CDR2 from the germline V gene are LGHNA and YNFKEQ. Trimming took 0 bases from V and 10 from J; bases not matched to a gene: 7. The sequence was collected from an adult in good health and CMV-seronegative. V and J are TRBV4-2 and TRBJ1-6, with 9 bases that match TRBD1. Input material: memory CD4+ T cells from blood. CDR3 residues: CASSQDHRGRGSPLHF. For the CDR3, the DNA is TGTGCCAGCAGCCAAGACCACAGGGGGCGGGGGTCACCCCTCCACTTT.